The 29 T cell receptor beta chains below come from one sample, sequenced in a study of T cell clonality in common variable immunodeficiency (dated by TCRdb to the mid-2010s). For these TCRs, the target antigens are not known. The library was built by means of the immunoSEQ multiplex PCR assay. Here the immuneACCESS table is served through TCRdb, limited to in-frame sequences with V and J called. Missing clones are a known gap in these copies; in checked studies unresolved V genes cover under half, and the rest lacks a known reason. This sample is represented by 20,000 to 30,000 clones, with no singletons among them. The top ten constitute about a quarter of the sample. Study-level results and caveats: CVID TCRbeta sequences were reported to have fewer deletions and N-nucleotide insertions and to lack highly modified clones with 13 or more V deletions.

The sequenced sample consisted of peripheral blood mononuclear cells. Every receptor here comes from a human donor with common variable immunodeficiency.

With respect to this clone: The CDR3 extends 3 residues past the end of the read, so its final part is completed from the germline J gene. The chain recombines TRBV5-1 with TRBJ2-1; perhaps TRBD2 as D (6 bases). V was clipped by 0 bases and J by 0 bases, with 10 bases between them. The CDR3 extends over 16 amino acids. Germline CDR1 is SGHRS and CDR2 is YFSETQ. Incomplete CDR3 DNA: TGCGCCAGCAGCTTGGCCCCGACTAGCTCCTACAATGAG. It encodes CASSLAPTSSYNE. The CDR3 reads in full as CASSLAPTSSYNEQFF.

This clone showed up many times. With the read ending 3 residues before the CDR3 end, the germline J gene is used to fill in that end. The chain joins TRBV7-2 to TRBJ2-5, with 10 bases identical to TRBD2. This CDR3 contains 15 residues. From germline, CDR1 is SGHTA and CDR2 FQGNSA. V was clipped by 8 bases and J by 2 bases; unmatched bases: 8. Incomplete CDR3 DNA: TGTGCCAGCGGGGGACTAGCGAGGGGACAAGAGACC. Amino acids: CASGGLARGQET. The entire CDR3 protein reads CASGGLARGQETQYF.

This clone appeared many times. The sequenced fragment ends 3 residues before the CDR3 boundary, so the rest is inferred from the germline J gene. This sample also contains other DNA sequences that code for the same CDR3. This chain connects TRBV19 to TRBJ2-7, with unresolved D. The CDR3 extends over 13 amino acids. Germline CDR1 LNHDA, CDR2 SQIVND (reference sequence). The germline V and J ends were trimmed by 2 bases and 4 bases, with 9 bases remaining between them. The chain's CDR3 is CASSITPTYEQYF. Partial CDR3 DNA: TGTGCCAGTAGTATAACCCCCACATACGAG.

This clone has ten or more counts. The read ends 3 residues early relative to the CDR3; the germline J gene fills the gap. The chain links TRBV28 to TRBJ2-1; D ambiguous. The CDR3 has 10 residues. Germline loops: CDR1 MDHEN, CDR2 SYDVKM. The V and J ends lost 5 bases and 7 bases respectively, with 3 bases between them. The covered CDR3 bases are TGTGCCAGCAGTCGTAATGAG. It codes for CASSRNE. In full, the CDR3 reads CASSRNEQFF.

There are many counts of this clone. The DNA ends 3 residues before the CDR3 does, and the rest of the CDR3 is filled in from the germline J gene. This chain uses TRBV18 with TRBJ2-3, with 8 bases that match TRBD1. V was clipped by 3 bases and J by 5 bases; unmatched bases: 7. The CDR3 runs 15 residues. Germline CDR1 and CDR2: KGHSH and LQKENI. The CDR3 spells CASSPIGQGGDTQYF. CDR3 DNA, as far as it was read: TGTGCCAGCTCACCTATAGGACAGGGTGGAGATACG. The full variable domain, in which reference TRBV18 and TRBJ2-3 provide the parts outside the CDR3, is NAGVMQNPRHLVRRRGQEARLRCSPMKGHSHVYWYRQLPEEGLKFMVYLQKENIIDESGMPKERFSAEFPKEGPSILRIQQVVRGDSAAYFCASSPIGQGGDTQYFGPGTRLTVL.

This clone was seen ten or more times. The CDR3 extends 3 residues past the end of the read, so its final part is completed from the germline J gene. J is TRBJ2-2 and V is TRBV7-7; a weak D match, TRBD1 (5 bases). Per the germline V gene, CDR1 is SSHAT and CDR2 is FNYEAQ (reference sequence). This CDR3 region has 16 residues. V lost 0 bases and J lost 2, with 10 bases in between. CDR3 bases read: TGTGCCAGCAGCTTAGCGGACACCGTTAACACCGGGGAG. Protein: CASSLADTVNTGE. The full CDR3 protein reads CASSLADTVNTGELFF.

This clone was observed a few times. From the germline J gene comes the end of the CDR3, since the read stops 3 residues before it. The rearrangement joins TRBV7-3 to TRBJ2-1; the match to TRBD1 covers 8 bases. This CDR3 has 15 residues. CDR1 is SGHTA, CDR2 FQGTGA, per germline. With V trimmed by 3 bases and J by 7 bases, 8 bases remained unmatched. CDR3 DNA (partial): TGTGCCAGCAGCTTCCGGTCAGGGGGCGAAAATGAG. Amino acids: CASSFRSGGENE. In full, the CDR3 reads CASSFRSGGENEQFF.

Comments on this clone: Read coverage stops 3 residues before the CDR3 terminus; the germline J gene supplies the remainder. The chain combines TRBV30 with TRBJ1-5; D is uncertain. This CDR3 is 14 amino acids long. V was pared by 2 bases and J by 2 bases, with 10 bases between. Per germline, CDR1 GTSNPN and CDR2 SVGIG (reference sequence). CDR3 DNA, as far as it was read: TGTGCCTGGAGTCCGAGACTCGGCAATCAGCCC. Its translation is CAWSPRLGNQP. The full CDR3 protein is CAWSPRLGNQPQHF.

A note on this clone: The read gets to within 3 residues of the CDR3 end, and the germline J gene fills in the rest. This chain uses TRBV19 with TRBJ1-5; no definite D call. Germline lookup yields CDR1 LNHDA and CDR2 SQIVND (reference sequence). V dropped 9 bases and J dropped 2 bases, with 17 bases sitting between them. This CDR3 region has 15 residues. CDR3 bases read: TGTGCCAGCACCCTACGGAGGCAGGGCAATCAGCCC. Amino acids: CASTLRRQGNQP. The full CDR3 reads CASTLRRQGNQPQHF. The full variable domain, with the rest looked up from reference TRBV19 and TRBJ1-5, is DGGITQSPKYLFRKEGQNVTLSCEQNLNHDAMYWYRQDPGQGLRLIYYSQIVNDFQKGDIAEGYSVSREKKESFPLTVTSAQKNPTAFYLCASTLRRQGNQPQHFGDGTRLSIL.

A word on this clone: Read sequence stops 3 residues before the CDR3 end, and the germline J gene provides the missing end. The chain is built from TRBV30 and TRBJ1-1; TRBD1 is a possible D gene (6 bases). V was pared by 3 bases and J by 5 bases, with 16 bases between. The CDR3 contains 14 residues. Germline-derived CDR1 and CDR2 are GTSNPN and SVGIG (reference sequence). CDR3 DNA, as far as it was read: TGTGCCTGGAGAGTAGCAGGGGCCTGGACTGAA. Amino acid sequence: CAWRVAGAWTE. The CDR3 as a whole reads CAWRVAGAWTEAFF.

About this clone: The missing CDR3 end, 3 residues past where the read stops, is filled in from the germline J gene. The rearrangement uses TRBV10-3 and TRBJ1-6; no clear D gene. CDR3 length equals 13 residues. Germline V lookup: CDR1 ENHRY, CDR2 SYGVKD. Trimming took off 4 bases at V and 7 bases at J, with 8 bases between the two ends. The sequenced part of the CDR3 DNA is TGTGCCATCAGTGGGCAGGTCAATTCACCC. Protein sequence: CAISGQVNSP. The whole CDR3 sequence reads CAISGQVNSPLHF.

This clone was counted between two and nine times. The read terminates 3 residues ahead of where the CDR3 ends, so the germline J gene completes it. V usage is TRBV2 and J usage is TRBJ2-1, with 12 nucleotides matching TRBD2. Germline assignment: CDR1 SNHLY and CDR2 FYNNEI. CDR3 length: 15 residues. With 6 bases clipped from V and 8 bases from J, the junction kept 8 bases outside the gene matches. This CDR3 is CASRRTSGVVDEQFF. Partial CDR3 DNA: TGTGCCAGCAGGAGGACTAGCGGGGTGGTCGATGAG.

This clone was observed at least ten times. The CDR3: CASSPQASSYNEQFF. The DNA read from the CDR3 is TGTGCCAGCTCACCACAAGCGAGCTCCTACAATGAG. The rearrangement joins TRBV18 to TRBJ2-1; D unclear. The read is 3 residues too short to cover the CDR3 end, so that end is filled in from the germline J gene. This CDR3 region has 15 residues. Germline V gene sequence: CDR1 KGHSH, CDR2 LQKENI. Trimming pared 1 base from V and 0 bases from J, leaving 7 bases between.

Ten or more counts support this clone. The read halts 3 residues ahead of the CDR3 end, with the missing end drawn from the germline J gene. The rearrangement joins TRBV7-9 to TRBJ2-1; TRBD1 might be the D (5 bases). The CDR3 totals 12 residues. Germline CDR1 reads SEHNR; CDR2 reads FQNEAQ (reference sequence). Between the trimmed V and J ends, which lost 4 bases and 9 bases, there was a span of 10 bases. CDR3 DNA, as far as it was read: TGTGCCAGCAGCTCCTCTAGGGGTGAG. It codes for CASSSSRGE. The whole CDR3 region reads CASSSSRGEQFF.

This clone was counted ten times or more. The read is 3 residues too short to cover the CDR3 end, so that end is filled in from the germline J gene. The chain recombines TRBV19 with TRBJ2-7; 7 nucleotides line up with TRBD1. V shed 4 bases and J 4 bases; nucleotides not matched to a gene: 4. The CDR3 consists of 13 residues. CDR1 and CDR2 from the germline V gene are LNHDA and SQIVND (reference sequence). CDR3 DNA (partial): TGTGCCAGTAGTACGGGACAGCGGTACGAG. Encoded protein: CASSTGQRYE. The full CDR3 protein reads CASSTGQRYEQYF.

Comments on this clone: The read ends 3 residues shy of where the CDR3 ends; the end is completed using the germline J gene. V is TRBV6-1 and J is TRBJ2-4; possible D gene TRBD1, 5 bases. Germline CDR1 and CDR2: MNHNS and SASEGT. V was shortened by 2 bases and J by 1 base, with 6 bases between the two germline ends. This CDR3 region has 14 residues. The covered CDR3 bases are TGTGCCAGCAGTGAAAGGGGTGCCAAAAACATT. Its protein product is CASSERGAKNI. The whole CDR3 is CASSERGAKNIQYF.

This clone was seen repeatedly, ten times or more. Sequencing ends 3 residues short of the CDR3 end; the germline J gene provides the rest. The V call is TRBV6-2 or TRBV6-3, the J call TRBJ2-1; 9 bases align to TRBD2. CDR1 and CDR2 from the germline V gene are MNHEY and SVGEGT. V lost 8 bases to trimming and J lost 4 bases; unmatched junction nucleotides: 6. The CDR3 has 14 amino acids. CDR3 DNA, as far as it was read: TGTGCCAGCCTGCCTAGCGGGAAGTACAATGAG. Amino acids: CASLPSGKYNE. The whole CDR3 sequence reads CASLPSGKYNEQFF.

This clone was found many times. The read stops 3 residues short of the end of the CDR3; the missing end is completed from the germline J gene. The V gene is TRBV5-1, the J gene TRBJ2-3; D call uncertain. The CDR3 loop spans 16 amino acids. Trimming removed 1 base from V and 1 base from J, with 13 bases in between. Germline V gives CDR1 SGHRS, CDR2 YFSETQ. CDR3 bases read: TGCGCCAGCAGCTTGAGCATCGGTAGGGGCACAGATACG. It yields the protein CASSLSIGRGTDT. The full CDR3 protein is CASSLSIGRGTDTQYF.

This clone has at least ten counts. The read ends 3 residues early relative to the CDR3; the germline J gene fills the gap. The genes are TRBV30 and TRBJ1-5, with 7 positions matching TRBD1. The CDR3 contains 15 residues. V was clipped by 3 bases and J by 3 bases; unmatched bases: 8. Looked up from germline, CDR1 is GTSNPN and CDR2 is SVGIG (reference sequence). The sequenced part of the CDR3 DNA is TGTGCCTGGAGCTTTCGGACAGGAGTCAATCAGCCC. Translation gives CAWSFRTGVNQP. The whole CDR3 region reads CAWSFRTGVNQPQHF. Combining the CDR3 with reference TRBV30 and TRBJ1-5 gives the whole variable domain SQTIHQWPATLVQPVGSPLSLECTVEGTSNPNLYWYRQAAGRGLQLLFYSVGIGQISSEVPQNLSASRPQDRQFILSSKKLLLSDSGFYLCAWSFRTGVNQPQHFGDGTRLSIL.

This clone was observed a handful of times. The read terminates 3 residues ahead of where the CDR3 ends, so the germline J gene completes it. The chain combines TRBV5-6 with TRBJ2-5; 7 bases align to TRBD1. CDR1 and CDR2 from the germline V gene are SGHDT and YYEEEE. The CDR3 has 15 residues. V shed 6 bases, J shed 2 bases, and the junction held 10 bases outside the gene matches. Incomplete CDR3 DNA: TGTGCCAGCACGCTACCGGGACAGATACAAGAGACC. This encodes CASTLPGQIQET. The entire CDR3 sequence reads CASTLPGQIQETQYF.

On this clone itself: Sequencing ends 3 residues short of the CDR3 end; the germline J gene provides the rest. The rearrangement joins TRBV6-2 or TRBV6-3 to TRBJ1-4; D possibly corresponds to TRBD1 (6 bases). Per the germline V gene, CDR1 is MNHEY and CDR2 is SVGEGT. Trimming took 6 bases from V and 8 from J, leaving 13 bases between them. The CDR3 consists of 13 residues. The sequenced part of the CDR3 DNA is TGTGCCAGCAGAGGACAGTTTAAGGAAAAA. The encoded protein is CASRGQFKEK. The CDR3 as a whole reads CASRGQFKEKLFF.

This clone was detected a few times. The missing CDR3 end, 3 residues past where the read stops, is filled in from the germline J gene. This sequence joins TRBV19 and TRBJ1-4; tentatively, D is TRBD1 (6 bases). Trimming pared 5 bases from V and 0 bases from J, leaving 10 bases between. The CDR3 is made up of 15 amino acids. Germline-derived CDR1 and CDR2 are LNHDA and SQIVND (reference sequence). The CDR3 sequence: CASSLGATTNEKLFF. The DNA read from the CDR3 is TGTGCCAGTAGTTTGGGGGCGACAACTAATGAAAAA.

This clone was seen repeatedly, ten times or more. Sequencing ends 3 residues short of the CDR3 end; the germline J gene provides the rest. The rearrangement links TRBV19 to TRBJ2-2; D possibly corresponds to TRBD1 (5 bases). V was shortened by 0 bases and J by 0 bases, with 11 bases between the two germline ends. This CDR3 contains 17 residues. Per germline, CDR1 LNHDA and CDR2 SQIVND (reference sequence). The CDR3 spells CASSIDSGWSNTGELFF. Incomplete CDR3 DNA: TGTGCCAGTAGTATAGATTCAGGGTGGTCGAACACCGGGGAG.

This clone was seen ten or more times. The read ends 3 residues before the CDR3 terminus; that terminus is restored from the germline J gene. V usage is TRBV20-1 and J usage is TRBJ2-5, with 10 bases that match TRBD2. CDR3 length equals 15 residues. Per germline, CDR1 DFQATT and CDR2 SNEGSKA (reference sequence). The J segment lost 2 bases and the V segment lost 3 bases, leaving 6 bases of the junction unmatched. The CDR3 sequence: CSASHWTSGQETQYF. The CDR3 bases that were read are TGCAGTGCTAGCCATTGGACTAGCGGACAAGAGACC.

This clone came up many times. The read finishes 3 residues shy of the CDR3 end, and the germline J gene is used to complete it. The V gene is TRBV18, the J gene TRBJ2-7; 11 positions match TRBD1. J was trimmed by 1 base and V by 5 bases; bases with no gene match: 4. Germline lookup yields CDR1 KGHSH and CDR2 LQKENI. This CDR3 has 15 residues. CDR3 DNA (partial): TGTGCCAGCTCAGGACAGGGGGCGTATTCCTACGAG. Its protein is CASSGQGAYSYE. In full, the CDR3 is CASSGQGAYSYEQYF.

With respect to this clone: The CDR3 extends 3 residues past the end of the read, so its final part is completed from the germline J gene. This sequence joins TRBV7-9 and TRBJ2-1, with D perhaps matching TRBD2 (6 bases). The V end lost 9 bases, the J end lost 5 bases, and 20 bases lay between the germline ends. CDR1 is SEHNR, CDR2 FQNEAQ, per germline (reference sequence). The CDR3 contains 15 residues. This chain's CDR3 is CASSLAGSLNNEQFF. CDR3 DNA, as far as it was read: TGTGCCAGTTCCCTCGCGGGGAGTCTTAACAATGAG.

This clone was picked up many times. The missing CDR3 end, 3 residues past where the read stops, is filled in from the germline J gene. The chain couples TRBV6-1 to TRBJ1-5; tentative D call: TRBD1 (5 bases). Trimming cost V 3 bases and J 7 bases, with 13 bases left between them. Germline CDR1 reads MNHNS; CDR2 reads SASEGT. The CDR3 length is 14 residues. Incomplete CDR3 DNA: TGTGCCAGCAGTGATTCCGGGGGGGGGCAGCCC. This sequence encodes CASSDSGGGQP. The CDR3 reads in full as CASSDSGGGQPQHF.

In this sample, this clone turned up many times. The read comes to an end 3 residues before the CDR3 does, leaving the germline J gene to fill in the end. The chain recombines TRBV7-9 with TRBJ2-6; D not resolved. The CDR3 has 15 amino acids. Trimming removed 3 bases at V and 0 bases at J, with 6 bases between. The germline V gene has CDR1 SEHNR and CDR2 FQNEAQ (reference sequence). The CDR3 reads CASSFQASGANVLTF. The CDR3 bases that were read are TGTGCCAGCAGCTTTCAAGCCTCTGGGGCCAACGTC.

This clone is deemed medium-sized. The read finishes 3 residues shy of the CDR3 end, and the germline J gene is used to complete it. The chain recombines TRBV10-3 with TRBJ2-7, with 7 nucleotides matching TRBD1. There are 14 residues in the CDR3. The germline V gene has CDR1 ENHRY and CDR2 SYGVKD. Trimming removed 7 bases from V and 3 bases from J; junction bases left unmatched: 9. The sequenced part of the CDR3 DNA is TGTGCCATCAACTCAACGACAGGGTTCTACGAG. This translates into CAINSTTGFYE. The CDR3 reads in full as CAINSTTGFYEQYF.